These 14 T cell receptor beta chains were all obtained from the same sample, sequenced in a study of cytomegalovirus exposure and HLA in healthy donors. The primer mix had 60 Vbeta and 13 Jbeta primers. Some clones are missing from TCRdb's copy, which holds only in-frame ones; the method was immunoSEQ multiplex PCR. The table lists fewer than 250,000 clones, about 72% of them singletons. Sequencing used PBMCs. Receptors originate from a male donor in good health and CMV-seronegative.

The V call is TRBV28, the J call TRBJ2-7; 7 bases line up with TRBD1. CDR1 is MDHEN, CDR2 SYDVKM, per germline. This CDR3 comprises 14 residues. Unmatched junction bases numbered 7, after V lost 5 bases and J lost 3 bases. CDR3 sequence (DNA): TGTGCCAGCAGTCCACCGCACAGGGGCTACGAGCAGTACTTC. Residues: CASSPPHRGYEQYF.

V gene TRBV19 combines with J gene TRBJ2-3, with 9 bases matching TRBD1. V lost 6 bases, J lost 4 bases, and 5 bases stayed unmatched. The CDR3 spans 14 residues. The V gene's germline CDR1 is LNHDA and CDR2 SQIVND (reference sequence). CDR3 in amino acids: CASSNTGGADTQYF. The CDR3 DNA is TGTGCCAGTAGCAATACAGGGGGCGCAGATACGCAGTATTTT.

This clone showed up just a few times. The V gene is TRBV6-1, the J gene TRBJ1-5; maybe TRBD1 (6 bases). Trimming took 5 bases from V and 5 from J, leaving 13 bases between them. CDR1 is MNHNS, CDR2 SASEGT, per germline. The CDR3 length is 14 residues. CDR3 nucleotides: TGTGCCAGCAGTCTTGGGGGGGGGCATCAGCCCCAGCATTTT. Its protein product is CASSLGGGHQPQHF.

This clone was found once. This chain's CDR3 is CASSEEGRTYYEQYF. As DNA, the CDR3 is TGTGCCAGCAGTGAAGAAGGGAGGACCTACTACGAGCAGTACTTC. This chain connects TRBV2 to TRBJ2-7, with D tentatively TRBD2 (6 bases). The V and J ends lost 1 base and 3 bases respectively, with 13 bases between them. This CDR3 comprises 15 residues. CDR1 is SNHLY, CDR2 FYNNEI, per germline.

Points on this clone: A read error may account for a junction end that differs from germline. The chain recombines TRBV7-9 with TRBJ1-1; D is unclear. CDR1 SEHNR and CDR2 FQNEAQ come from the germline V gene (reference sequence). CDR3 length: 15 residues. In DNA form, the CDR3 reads TGTTCCAGCAGCTTAGATTCTGTCCCGAACACTGAAGCTTTCTTT. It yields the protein CSSSLDSVPNTEAFF.

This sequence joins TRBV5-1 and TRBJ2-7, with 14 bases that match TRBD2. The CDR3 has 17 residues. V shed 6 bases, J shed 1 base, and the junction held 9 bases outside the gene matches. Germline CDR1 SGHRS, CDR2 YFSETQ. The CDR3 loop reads CASTAGTSGSQSYEQYF. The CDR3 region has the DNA TGCGCCAGCACCGCCGGGACTAGCGGGAGTCAATCCTACGAGCAGTACTTC.

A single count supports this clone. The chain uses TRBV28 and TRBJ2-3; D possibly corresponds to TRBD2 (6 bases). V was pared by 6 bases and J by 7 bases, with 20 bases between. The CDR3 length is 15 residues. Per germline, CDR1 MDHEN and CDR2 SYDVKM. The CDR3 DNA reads TGTGCCAGCAGCCCGGGACTCACAACCCCCAATACGCAGTATTTT. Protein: CASSPGLTTPNTQYF.

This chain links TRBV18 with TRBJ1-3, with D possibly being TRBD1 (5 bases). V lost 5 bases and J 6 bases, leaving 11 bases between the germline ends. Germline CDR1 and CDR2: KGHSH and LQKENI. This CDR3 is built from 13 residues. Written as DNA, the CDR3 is TGTGCCAGCTCAGTCCAGGGATTAAACACCATATATTTT. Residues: CASSVQGLNTIYF.

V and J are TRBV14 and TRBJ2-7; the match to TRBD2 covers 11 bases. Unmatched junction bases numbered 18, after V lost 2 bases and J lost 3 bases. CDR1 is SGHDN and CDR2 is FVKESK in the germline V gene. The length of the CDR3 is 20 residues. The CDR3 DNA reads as TGTGCCAGCAGCCAACTAGCGGGACTAGCGGTCATGGGGCAAAGCTACGAGCAGTACTTC. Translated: CASSQLAGLAVMGQSYEQYF.

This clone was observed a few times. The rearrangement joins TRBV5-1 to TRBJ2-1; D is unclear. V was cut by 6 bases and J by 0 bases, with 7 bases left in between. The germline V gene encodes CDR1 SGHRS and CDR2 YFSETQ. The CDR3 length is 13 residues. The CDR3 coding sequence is TGCGCCAGCAAACAGACCTCCTACAATGAGCAGTTCTTC. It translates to CASKQTSYNEQFF.

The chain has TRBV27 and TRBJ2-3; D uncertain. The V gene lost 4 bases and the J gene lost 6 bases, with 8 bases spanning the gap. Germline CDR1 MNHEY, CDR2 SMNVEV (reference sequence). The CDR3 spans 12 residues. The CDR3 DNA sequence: TGTGCCAGCAGTTCCGGTAAGGATACGCAGTATTTT. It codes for CASSSGKDTQYF.

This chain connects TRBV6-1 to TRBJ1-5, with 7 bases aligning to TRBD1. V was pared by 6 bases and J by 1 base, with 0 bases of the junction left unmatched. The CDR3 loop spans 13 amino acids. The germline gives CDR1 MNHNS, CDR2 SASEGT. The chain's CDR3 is CASRGQSNQPQHF. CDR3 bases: TGTGCCAGCAGGGGACAGAGCAATCAGCCCCAGCATTTT.

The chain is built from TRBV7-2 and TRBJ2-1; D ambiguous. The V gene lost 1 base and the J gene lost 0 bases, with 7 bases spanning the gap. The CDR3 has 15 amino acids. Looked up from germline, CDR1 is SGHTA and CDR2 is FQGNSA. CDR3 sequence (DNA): TGTGCCAGCAGCTTAGTCCACAGCTCCTACAATGAGCAGTTCTTC. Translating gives CASSLVHSSYNEQFF. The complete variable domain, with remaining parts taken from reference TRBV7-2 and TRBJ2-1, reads GAGVSQSPSNKVTEKGKDVELRCDPISGHTALYWYRQSLGQGLEFLIYFQGNSAPDKSGLPSDRFSAERTGGSVSTLTIQRTQQEDSAVYLCASSLVHSSYNEQFFGPGTRLTVL.

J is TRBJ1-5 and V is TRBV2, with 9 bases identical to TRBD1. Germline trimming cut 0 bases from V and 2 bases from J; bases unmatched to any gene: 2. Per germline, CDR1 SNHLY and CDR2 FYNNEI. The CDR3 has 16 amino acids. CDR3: CASSEARQGGNQPQHF. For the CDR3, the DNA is TGTGCCAGCAGTGAAGCGAGACAGGGGGGCAATCAGCCCCAGCATTTT.